This T cell receptor beta chain was identified during a study of blood T cell repertoires in COVID-19. On the study more broadly: Acute and convalescent COVID-19 specimens originated in the United States, Italy and Spain. T cells, B-cell-depleted T cells, or PBMCs supplied cDNA or gDNA.

The CDR3 has 13 residues. Germline V gene data show CDR1 as SNHLY and CDR2 as FYNNEI. The V and J ends lost 5 bases and 11 bases respectively, with 18 bases between them. The Seattle site enrolled patients during active infection and followed them longitudinally. As handled by the study authors: By means of reference gene primer amplification, nucleated cell counts were estimated. Generated by immunoSEQ multiplex PCR, the TCRdb table keeps only in-frame clones and is missing some. D and trimming come from the DNA, and the V and J calls and clone size come from that table. The table lists 250,000 to 350,000 clones, roughly four fifths of them singletons. A remark on this clone: The same CDR3 also results from other DNA sequences found in this sample.

This chain links TRBV2 with TRBJ1-1; D gene ambiguous. The sample consisted of peripheral blood. The source is a person aged 65-85 years with COVID-19, enrolled during active disease. CDR3 region: CASSISSAAQAFF. The DNA for the CDR3 is TGTGCCAGCAGTATTAGCTCCGCGGCCCAGGCTTTCTTT.